This record covers a single TCR beta chain. Generated by immunoSEQ multiplex PCR, the TCRdb table keeps only in-frame clones and is missing some. The sample has approximately 170,000 clones, approximately 85% seen once; the top ten hold roughly 9%. In germline, CDR1 is KGHDR, CDR2 SFDVKD. Trimming cost V 7 bases and J 3 bases, with 11 bases left between them. This CDR3 spans 13 amino acids. The data originate from a study of blood T cell repertoires in COVID-19. The chain links TRBV24-1 to TRBJ1-1; D call uncertain. This TCR derives from a woman between 18 and 29 years old who had recovered from COVID-19. Material for sequencing was PBMCs or T cells enriched from blood (not recorded which). Here the CDR3 reads CATRGEVDTEAFF. The CDR3 coding sequence is TGTGCCACCAGGGGAGAAGTGGACACTGAAGCTTTCTTT.